Included here is one T cell receptor (beta chain) sequence, with context. Assignment of participants to cohorts was predicated upon participant-reported clinical history. Generated by immunoSEQ multiplex PCR, the TCRdb table keeps only in-frame clones and is missing some. This table has some 270,000 clones, roughly 89% appearing once. Germline V gives CDR1 MNHEY, CDR2 SVGAGI. CDR3 size: 13 residues. V lost 8 bases to trimming and J lost 3 bases; unmatched junction nucleotides: 7. These data originate in a study of blood T cell repertoires in COVID-19. The gene calls are TRBV6-5 and TRBJ2-7; 7 positions agree with TRBD1. This TCR was recovered from a woman between 55 and 75 years old who had recovered from COVID-19. Specimen: PBMCs or T cells enriched from blood (not recorded which). The DNA for the CDR3 is TGTGCCAGCCAATTGACAGGGCGCTACGAGCAGTACTTC. It specifies CASQLTGRYEQYF.